A single sample is the source of the 6 T cell receptor beta chains below, sequenced in a study of CD8 T cells in Susac syndrome. Random hexamers served to reverse transcribe roughly 0.45 to 1 ug RNA. TCRdb passed the immunoSEQ multiplex PCR reads through MiXCR, listing each CDR3 protein once. The sample lists some 400,000 distinct CDR3 sequences; approximately 85% were seen once. The sequenced sample was CD8+ T cells from PBMCs. The receptor source for this set is a human donor with multiple sclerosis.

The V call is TRBV20-1, the J call TRBJ1-1, with a weak D call TRBD1 (5 bases). This CDR3 comprises 16 residues. The V gene lost 0 bases and the J gene lost 4 bases, with 18 bases spanning the gap. The germline gives CDR1 DFQATT, CDR2 SNEGSKA (reference sequence). The CDR3 loop reads CSAREIGEISFTEAFF. CDR3 coding DNA: TGCAGTGCTAGAGAGATAGGGGAGATAAGCTTCACTGAAGCTTTCTTT.

The J gene is TRBJ2-1, the V gene TRBV9; 7 nucleotides agree with TRBD2. Trimming at V came to 0 bases and at J to 6 bases, leaving 6 bases not matched to a gene. Looked up from germline, CDR1 is SGDLS and CDR2 is YYNGEE. The CDR3 sequence is 15 residues long. CDR3 sequence: CASSVGGLSGNEQFF. Written as DNA, the CDR3 is TGTGCCAGCAGCGTAGGGGGACTATCGGGCAATGAGCAGTTCTTC.

This clonotype was recorded once. In DNA, the CDR3 is TGCAGTGCTAGAGAGCCTACAGACAGGGTCTATAATTCACCCCTCCACTTT. Encoded protein: CSAREPTDRVYNSPLHF. This rearrangement joins TRBV20-1 to TRBJ1-6, with 7 positions matching TRBD1. With 0 bases clipped from V and 3 bases from J, the junction kept 8 bases outside the gene matches. The CDR3 is 17 amino acids. The germline CDR1 and CDR2 sequences are DFQATT and SNEGSKA (reference sequence).

This chain links TRBV6-6 with TRBJ2-7, with a weak D call TRBD2 (6 bases). Per germline, CDR1 MNHNY and CDR2 SVGAGI (reference sequence). This CDR3 spans 16 amino acids. The germline V and J ends were trimmed by 1 base and 1 base, with 14 bases remaining between them. CDR3 amino acids: CASSYLGGEESYEQYF. In DNA form, the CDR3 reads TGTGCCAGCAGTTACTTGGGGGGAGAGGAATCCTACGAGCAGTACTTC.

The genes are TRBV27 and TRBJ2-5; possible D gene TRBD1, 6 bases. V lost 5 bases to trimming and J lost 6 bases, with 16 bases between them. Germline CDR1 MNHEY, CDR2 SMNVEV (reference sequence). The CDR3 length is 14 residues. CDR3 in amino acids: CASSPIGQSKTQYF. CDR3 sequence (DNA): TGTGCCAGCAGTCCCATAGGACAGTCTAAGACCCAGTACTTC.

The chain uses TRBV6-5 and TRBJ2-1; unclear D gene. Germline V gene sequence: CDR1 MNHEY, CDR2 SVGAGI. The CDR3 totals 13 residues. V lost 6 bases and J 10 bases, leaving 16 bases between the germline ends. This chain's CDR3 is CASSEFRAREQFF. In DNA form, the CDR3 reads TGTGCCAGCAGCGAGTTTAGAGCCAGGGAGCAGTTCTTC.